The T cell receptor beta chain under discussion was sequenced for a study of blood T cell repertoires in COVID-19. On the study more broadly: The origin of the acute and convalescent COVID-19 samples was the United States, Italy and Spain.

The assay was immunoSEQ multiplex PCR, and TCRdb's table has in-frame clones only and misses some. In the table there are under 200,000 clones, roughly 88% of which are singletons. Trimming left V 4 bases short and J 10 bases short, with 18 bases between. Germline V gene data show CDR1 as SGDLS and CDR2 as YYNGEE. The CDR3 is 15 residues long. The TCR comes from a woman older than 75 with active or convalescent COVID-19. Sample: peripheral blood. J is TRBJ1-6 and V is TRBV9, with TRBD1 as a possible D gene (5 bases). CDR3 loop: CASSTGTAGGSPLHF. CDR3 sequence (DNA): TGTGCCAGCAGCACTGGGACGGCCGGGGGATCACCCCTCCACTTT.